The next 27 T cell receptor beta chains were all read from a single sample in a study of shared clonotypes between healthy human individuals. TCRdb keeps only in-frame clones here, not all; method: immunoSEQ multiplex PCR. The sample contains approximately 2.5 million clones, around nine tenths of which appear only once. Sequencing used naive CD4+ T cells sorted from blood. Subset given: CD45RA+ positively selected. The origin of the receptors is a man aged 18 to 35 in good health.

The gene calls are TRBV2 and TRBJ2-7; 9 bases agree with TRBD2. V gave up 6 bases and J gave up 3 bases; unmatched junction bases: 6. Germline lookup yields CDR1 SNHLY and CDR2 FYNNEI. The CDR3 runs 14 residues. The CDR3 spells CASRRTSVSYEQYF. The CDR3 region has the DNA TGTGCCAGCAGGAGGACTAGCGTTAGCTACGAGCAGTACTTC.

CDR3 bases: TGTGCCAGCAGTGGACCTAGCGGGGGTTACAATGAGCAGTTCTTC. It is translated as CASSGPSGGYNEQFF. The chain links TRBV2 to TRBJ2-1; 10 bases fit TRBD2. This CDR3 has 15 amino acids. The germline gives CDR1 SNHLY, CDR2 FYNNEI. Germline trimming cut 4 bases from V and 4 bases from J; bases unmatched to any gene: 4. Supplemented by reference TRBV2 and TRBJ2-1, the full variable domain reads EPEVTQTPSHQVTQMGQEVILRCVPISNHLYFYWYRQILGQKVEFLVSFYNNEISEKSEIFDDQFSVERPDGSNFTLKIRSTKLEDSAMYFCASSGPSGGYNEQFFGPGTRLTVL.

Notes on this clone: The sample holds other DNA sequences that translate to the same CDR3. This chain connects TRBV2 to TRBJ2-2; the match to TRBD2 covers 7 bases. V shed 8 bases, J shed 1 base, and the junction held 1 base outside the gene matches. Germline CDR1 is SNHLY and CDR2 is FYNNEI. The CDR3 has 13 residues. DNA for the CDR3: TGTGCCAGCGCGGGGGTGAACACCGGGGAGCTGTTTTTT. This encodes CASAGVNTGELFF.

The chain uses TRBV6-6 and TRBJ1-6; D is unresolved. Per the germline V gene, CDR1 is MNHNY and CDR2 is SVGAGI (reference sequence). V lost 4 bases, J lost 10 bases, and 17 bases lay in between. The CDR3 has 15 residues. The CDR3 DNA is TGTGCCAGCAGTTCGGACCGATCGAACGGGTCACCCCTCCACTTT. It codes for CASSSDRSNGSPLHF.

This chain links TRBV28 with TRBJ1-4, with 7 bases identical to TRBD1. There are 14 residues in the CDR3. Per the germline V gene, CDR1 is MDHEN and CDR2 is SYDVKM. V shed 6 bases, J shed 3 bases, and the junction held 4 bases outside the gene matches. CDR3 DNA sequence: TGTGCCAGCAGGACAGGGCAGGCTAATGAAAAACTGTTTTTT. Protein sequence: CASRTGQANEKLFF.

This clone was seen only once. J is TRBJ1-1 and V is TRBV6-1; 8 bases fit TRBD1. V trimming: 11 bases; J trimming: 10 bases; junction bases outside the gene matches: 15. CDR1 is MNHNS and CDR2 is SASEGT in the germline V gene. The length of the CDR3 is 13 residues. The CDR3 reads CAGQGGGLPGAFF. CDR3 DNA sequence: TGTGCCGGACAGGGAGGTGGTCTGCCTGGAGCTTTCTTT.

The chain is built from TRBV11-2 and TRBJ2-1; 11 bases fit TRBD2. This CDR3 is 15 amino acids long. Looked up from germline, CDR1 is SGHAT and CDR2 is FQNNGV. With 4 bases clipped from V and 5 bases from J, the junction kept 4 bases outside the gene matches. The CDR3 is CASSSTSGGNNEQFF. In nucleotides, the CDR3 is TGTGCCAGCAGCTCCACTAGCGGGGGAAACAATGAGCAGTTCTTC.

This chain links TRBV5-1 with TRBJ2-3, with D perhaps TRBD1 (6 bases). Trimming stripped 1 base from V and 10 bases from J, with 10 bases between. Per the germline V gene, CDR1 is SGHRS and CDR2 is YFSETQ. This CDR3 comprises 12 residues. The CDR3 coding sequence is TGCGCCAGCAGCTTGACTCAGGGGCCGCAGTATTTT. It encodes CASSLTQGPQYF.

The chain carries TRBV5-4 and TRBJ2-5; TRBD1 matches at 9 bases. Germline CDR1 is SGHNT and CDR2 is YYREEE (reference sequence). V was clipped by 2 bases and J by 7 bases; unmatched bases: 6. This CDR3 spans 14 amino acids. CDR3 loop: CASSLQGAGGTQYF. DNA for the CDR3: TGTGCCAGCAGCTTACAGGGGGCTGGCGGGACCCAGTACTTC. Full variable domain (rest looked up from reference TRBV5-4 and TRBJ2-5): ETGVTQSPTHLIKTRGQQVTLRCSSQSGHNTVSWYQQALGQGPQFIFQYYREEENGRGNFPPRFSGLQFPNYSSELNVNALELDDSALYLCASSLQGAGGTQYFGPGTRLLVL.

This clone was seen a single time. The V call is TRBV11-2, the J call TRBJ2-3; D may be TRBD2 (6 bases). V lost 10 bases to trimming and J lost 3 bases, with 14 bases between them. The CDR3 is 13 amino acids. CDR1 is SGHAT and CDR2 is FQNNGV in the germline V gene. This CDR3 is CATGAGWTDTQYF. The CDR3 bases are TGTGCCACCGGGGCGGGATGGACAGATACGCAGTATTTT. Using reference TRBV11-2 and TRBJ2-3 for the parts outside the CDR3, the full variable domain is EAGVAQSPRYKIIEKRQSVAFWCNPISGHATLYWYQQILGQGPKLLIQFQNNGVVDDSQLPKDRFSAERLKGVDSTLKIQPAKLEDSAVYLCATGAGWTDTQYFGPGTRLTVL.

The CDR3 sequence is CASNAGTTLQETQYF. CDR3 DNA: TGTGCCAGTAACGCCGGGACAACTCTACAAGAGACCCAGTACTTC. The J gene is TRBJ2-5, the V gene TRBV19, with D perhaps matching TRBD1 (6 bases). V was clipped by 7 bases and J by 2 bases, with 17 bases between them. This CDR3 comprises 15 residues. Germline CDR1 and CDR2: LNHDA and SQIVND (reference sequence). The full variable domain, in which reference TRBV19 and TRBJ2-5 provide the parts outside the CDR3, is DGGITQSPKYLFRKEGQNVTLSCEQNLNHDAMYWYRQDPGQGLRLIYYSQIVNDFQKGDIAEGYSVSREKKESFPLTVTSAQKNPTAFYLCASNAGTTLQETQYFGPGTRLLVL.

This clone has a single count. CDR3 amino acids: CASSRRDRMNTEAFF. The DNA of the CDR3 is TGTGCCAGCTCACGGCGGGACCGTATGAACACTGAAGCTTTCTTT. The chain uses TRBV18 and TRBJ1-1, with D possibly matching TRBD1 (5 bases). V was cut by 4 bases and J by 0 bases, with 12 bases left in between. This CDR3 has 15 residues. The germline CDR1 and CDR2 sequences are KGHSH and LQKENI.

This clone has just a few counts. The chain recombines TRBV6-5 with TRBJ1-1, with D possibly matching TRBD1 (5 bases). The CDR3 consists of 13 residues. V was cut by 10 bases and J by 3 bases, with 15 bases left in between. The germline V gene has CDR1 MNHEY and CDR2 SVGAGI. CDR3 in amino acids: CATERGGHTEAFF. Written as DNA, the CDR3 is TGTGCCACCGAGCGGGGGGGTCACACTGAAGCTTTCTTT.

J is TRBJ2-3 and V is TRBV10-3; the match to TRBD2 covers 13 bases. Losses at the gene ends were 10 bases for V and 3 bases for J; bases not matched to a gene: 7. The germline V gene has CDR1 ENHRY and CDR2 SYGVKD. The CDR3 contains 15 residues. The CDR3 DNA reads TGTGCCACCGGGACTAGCGGGACTGATACAGATACGCAGTATTTT. The encoded protein is CATGTSGTDTDTQYF.

This clone was detected once. This chain connects TRBV4-1 to TRBJ2-5; 7 bases map to TRBD2. Germline V gene lookup returns CDR1 MGHRA and CDR2 YSYEKL. The CDR3 totals 13 residues. V dropped 8 bases and J dropped 3; count of bases not matched to a gene: 6. DNA for the CDR3: TGCGCCAGCGGGCTAGCGGTTAAAGAGACCCAGTACTTC. It is translated as CASGLAVKETQYF.

This clone was observed a single time. V and J are TRBV4-1 and TRBJ1-1, with 8 nucleotides matching TRBD1. V was clipped by 1 base and J by 0 bases; unmatched bases: 10. The CDR3 sequence is 18 residues long. Germline V gene data show CDR1 as MGHRA and CDR2 as YSYEKL. CDR3 bases: TGCGCCAGCAGCCAAGTTATCTTGGGGACAGGCTTGAACACTGAAGCTTTCTTT. This gives the protein CASSQVILGTGLNTEAFF.

This clone was detected once. The chain links TRBV10-3 to TRBJ1-1; possible D gene TRBD1, 6 bases. The length of the CDR3 is 11 residues. Trimming cost V 6 bases and J 7 bases, with 9 bases left between them. Germline CDR1 is ENHRY and CDR2 is SYGVKD. The CDR3 DNA is TGTGCCATCAGGGGGGCGGGTGAAGCTTTCTTT. Translation gives CAIRGAGEAFF.

Remarks on this clone: Other DNA sequences in this specimen translate into the identical CDR3. The chain combines TRBV29-1 with TRBJ1-1, with D possibly matching TRBD1 (5 bases). V lost 4 bases, J lost 0 bases, and 9 bases lay in between. The CDR3 length is 13 residues. Germline V gene sequence: CDR1 SQVTM, CDR2 ANQGSEA. The CDR3: CSVVGRMNTEAFF. The CDR3 DNA is TGCAGCGTTGTGGGGCGGATGAACACTGAAGCTTTCTTT.

V usage is TRBV6-5 and J usage is TRBJ1-4; D remains ambiguous. The germline V gene encodes CDR1 MNHEY and CDR2 SVGAGI. The CDR3 runs to 15 residues. Trimming stripped 5 bases from V and 2 bases from J, with 12 bases between. Written as DNA, the CDR3 is TGTGCCAGCAGTGCCTCATTTGGGACTAATGAAAAACTGTTTTTT. It codes for CASSASFGTNEKLFF.

J is TRBJ2-3 and V is TRBV11-2; unclear D gene. From germline, CDR1 is SGHAT and CDR2 FQNNGV. The CDR3 is made up of 14 amino acids. Between the trimmed V and J ends, which lost 5 bases and 7 bases, there was a span of 16 bases. CDR3 residues: CASSKVVASYTQYF. The CDR3 DNA follows: TGTGCCAGCAGCAAGGTAGTGGCGTCATATACGCAGTATTTT.

The J gene is TRBJ2-5, the V gene TRBV10-3; 12 bases line up with TRBD2. Germline assignment: CDR1 ENHRY and CDR2 SYGVKD. This CDR3 has 15 amino acids. J gave up 3 bases and V 2 bases, and 1 base lay outside the gene matches. The CDR3 nucleotides are TGTGCCATCAGTGAGCCTAGCGGGGGGGAAGAGACCCAGTACTTC. The encoded protein is CAISEPSGGEETQYF.

The chain combines TRBV29-1 with TRBJ1-1; a possible D gene is TRBD1 (6 bases). The length of the CDR3 is 14 residues. Germline CDR1 reads SQVTM; CDR2 reads ANQGSEA. The V gene lost 1 base and the J gene lost 6 bases, with 15 bases spanning the gap. CDR3 sequence: CSVEGGRGYAEAFF. The CDR3 DNA is TGCAGCGTTGAAGGAGGCAGGGGATATGCTGAAGCTTTCTTT.

The sample holds a few counts of this clone. The chain uses TRBV18 and TRBJ2-2, with D possibly TRBD1 on 5 matching bases. The CDR3 loop spans 14 amino acids. Between the trimmed V and J ends, which lost 6 bases and 3 bases, there was a span of 11 bases. Germline assignment: CDR1 KGHSH and CDR2 LQKENI. For the CDR3, the DNA is TGTGCCAGCTCGATAACAGGTGACACCGGGGAGCTGTTTTTT. This encodes CASSITGDTGELFF.

CDR3 coding DNA: TGTGCCAGCAGCTTGGGGGTCGTACAGGGTTTCGCAGATACGCAGTATTTT. Amino acid sequence: CASSLGVVQGFADTQYF. The chain couples TRBV11-1 to TRBJ2-3; the D gene is possibly TRBD1 (6 bases). The CDR3 has 17 amino acids. V was clipped by 3 bases and J by 4 bases, with 20 bases between them. Germline assignment: CDR1 SGHAT and CDR2 FQDESV (reference sequence).

This clone has a single count. This chain joins TRBV7-6 and TRBJ2-2, with D maybe TRBD2 (7 bases). The V gene lost 11 bases and the J gene lost 4 bases, with 17 bases spanning the gap. The CDR3 totals 14 residues. In germline, CDR1 is SGHVS, CDR2 FNYEAQ. CDR3 in DNA: TGTGCCGGGGGGGGCGTGGGCCTCACCGGGGAGCTGTTTTTT. Protein: CAGGGVGLTGELFF.

The chain employs TRBV6-5 and TRBJ2-2; D gene unclear. The CDR3 spans 15 residues. The ends were cut back, 2 bases at V and 6 bases at J, with 13 bases in the middle. In germline, CDR1 is MNHEY, CDR2 SVGAGI. DNA of the CDR3: TGTGCCAGCAGTTACGTGGCGCTTTCACCCGGGGAGCTGTTTTTT. It yields the protein CASSYVALSPGELFF.

V gene TRBV29-1 combines with J gene TRBJ1-1; a weak D match, TRBD1 (6 bases). The CDR3 sequence is 11 residues long. Germline V gives CDR1 SQVTM, CDR2 ANQGSEA. The ends were cut back, 7 bases at V and 11 bases at J, with 17 bases in the middle. For the CDR3, the DNA is TGCAGCGCTACAGAGGCAGGGGTGGCTTTCTTT. Residues: CSATEAGVAFF.